Presented here are 29 T cell receptor beta chains from one specimen sequenced in a study of T cell repertoires in cytomegalovirus infection. TCRdb reprocessed the reads with MiXCR, giving one entry per CDR3 protein. The sample holds hundreds of thousands of distinct CDR3 sequences, around 9.6% seen once. Sequenced material: PBMCs. These TCRs come from a human donor in good health (CMV status not recorded). Some clones in this sample may be carry-over from other donors' samples.

This clonotype has ten or more counts. The chain recombines TRBV20-1 with TRBJ2-7, with 9 bases lining up with TRBD2. J was trimmed by 1 base and V by 4 bases; bases with no gene match: 5. The germline V gene encodes CDR1 DFQATT and CDR2 SNEGSKA (reference sequence). The CDR3 spans 14 residues. The CDR3 reads CSATGTSSSYEQYF. Here the CDR3 DNA reads TGCAGTGCTACTGGGACTAGCTCGTCCTACGAGCAGTACTTC.

In its sample, this clonotype was seen many times. The CDR3: CASSEASAEFF. The CDR3 coding sequence is TGTGCCAGCAGTGAGGCTAGCGCTGAGTTCTTC. V and J are TRBV6-1 and TRBJ2-1, with D tentatively TRBD2 (6 bases). Germline V gene data show CDR1 as MNHNS and CDR2 as SASEGT. Trimming shortened V by 3 bases and J by 14 bases, and 11 bases separated the two germline ends. This CDR3 has 11 amino acids.

This clonotype was counted many times. This chain joins TRBV4-2 and TRBJ2-1; no firm D call. Germline loops: CDR1 LGHNA, CDR2 YNFKEQ. This CDR3 has 18 residues. Trimming shortened V by 0 bases and J by 3 bases, and 18 bases separated the two germline ends. The CDR3: CASSQEGGTSYRYNEQFF. In nucleotides, the CDR3 is TGTGCCAGCAGCCAAGAAGGTGGAACGTCATACCGCTACAATGAGCAGTTCTTC.

This clonotype was seen a few times. CDR3 coding DNA: TGTGCCAGCAGCTCCCCGCGGGGGAGCCAGTACTTC. This sequence encodes CASSSPRGSQYF. This chain connects TRBV11-2 to TRBJ2-5; TRBD2 agrees at 7 bases. Germline trimming cut 4 bases from V and 10 bases from J; bases unmatched to any gene: 6. Germline V CDR1 and CDR2: SGHAT, FQNNGV. CDR3 length: 12 residues.

This clonotype has more than one count but fewer than ten. The chain couples TRBV7-9 to TRBJ2-5; D remains unclear. Deletions cut 1 base from V and 0 bases from J, with 9 bases between. Germline CDR1 is SEHNR and CDR2 is FQNEAQ (reference sequence). The CDR3 spans 15 residues. CDR3 coding DNA: TGTGCCAGCAGCTTAGTTTCGTGGCACCAAGAGACCCAGTACTTC. Residues: CASSLVSWHQETQYF.

DNA of the CDR3: TGCAGCGTTACGAGCGGGGGGGTCCTGAGCTCCTACAATGAGCAGTTCTTC. This sequence encodes CSVTSGGVLSSYNEQFF. The chain joins TRBV29-1 to TRBJ2-1; 10 bases fit TRBD2. This CDR3 has 17 amino acids. Unmatched junction bases numbered 10, after V lost 5 bases and J lost 0 bases. From germline, CDR1 is SQVTM and CDR2 ANQGSEA.

J is TRBJ1-2 and V is TRBV29-1; no firm D call. Germline values: CDR1 SQVTM, CDR2 ANQGSEA. CDR3 length equals 11 residues. Trimming left V 4 bases short and J 4 bases short, with 7 bases between. CDR3 sequence (DNA): TGCAGCGTTGGGGAGGCCTATGGCTACACCTTC. Its translation is CSVGEAYGYTF.

The table lists this clonotype with many counts. This rearrangement joins TRBV28 to TRBJ2-1; TRBD2 agrees at 13 bases. CDR3 length: 18 residues. Germline values: CDR1 MDHEN, CDR2 SYDVKM. J gave up 5 bases and V 1 base, and 8 bases lay outside the gene matches. The CDR3: CASSLYRRGLAGDNEQFF. The CDR3 DNA sequence: TGTGCCAGCAGTTTATATCGAAGAGGACTAGCGGGGGACAATGAGCAGTTCTTC.

The chain combines TRBV5-4 with TRBJ2-5; D may be TRBD2 (6 bases). The CDR3 runs 16 residues. V dropped 0 bases and J dropped 3 bases, with 15 bases sitting between them. Germline loops: CDR1 SGHNT, CDR2 YYREEE (reference sequence). CDR3 region: CASSLEGGRKKETQYF. The CDR3 DNA reads as TGTGCCAGCAGCTTGGAAGGAGGGAGGAAAAAAGAGACCCAGTACTTC.

The chain links TRBV5-1 to TRBJ2-7; possible D gene TRBD1, 6 bases. Germline V lookup: CDR1 SGHRS, CDR2 YFSETQ. V lost 2 bases and J 3 bases, leaving 9 bases between the germline ends. CDR3 length: 13 residues. The CDR3 loop is CASSFDRFYEQYV. The CDR3 DNA reads TGCGCCAGCAGCTTTGACAGGTTCTACGAGCAGTACGTC.

This clonotype was recorded at least ten times. The J gene is TRBJ2-1, the V gene TRBV12-3 or TRBV12-4; 7 bases match TRBD1. Trimming took 11 bases from V and 3 from J; bases not matched to a gene: 7. The CDR3 loop spans 13 amino acids. The CDR3 reads CALSGQDYNEQFF. The CDR3 DNA reads TGTGCCCTTTCCGGACAGGACTACAATGAGCAGTTCTTC.

In this sample, this clonotype turned up many times. The chain is built from TRBV20-1 and TRBJ2-5; D is uncertain. Germline CDR1 DFQATT, CDR2 SNEGSKA (reference sequence). The CDR3 has 14 residues. Trimming took 6 bases from V and 5 from J, leaving 19 bases between them. The CDR3: CSALEALQRETQYF. The CDR3 bases are TGCAGTGCACTGGAAGCGCTTCAGAGGGAGACCCAGTACTTC.

In this sample, this clonotype turned up many times. The V gene is TRBV5-4, the J gene TRBJ2-2; 7 bases map to TRBD1. The CDR3 has 15 residues. The germline V gene has CDR1 SGHNT and CDR2 YYREEE (reference sequence). V lost 3 bases to trimming and J lost 5 bases; unmatched junction nucleotides: 7. CDR3 DNA sequence: TGTGCCAGCAGCTGGGACAGCCGGAGGACCGGGGAGCTGTTTTTT. Encoded protein: CASSWDSRRTGELFF. The full variable domain, its missing parts supplied by reference TRBV5-4 and TRBJ2-2, is ETGVTQSPTHLIKTRGQQVTLRCSSQSGHNTVSWYQQALGQGPQFIFQYYREEENGRGNFPPRFSGLQFPNYSSELNVNALELDDSALYLCASSWDSRRTGELFFGEGSRLTVL.

This clonotype was recorded at least ten times. The chain carries TRBV20-1 and TRBJ2-7, with TRBD1 as a possible D gene (5 bases). This CDR3 is built from 13 residues. Looked up from germline, CDR1 is DFQATT and CDR2 is SNEGSKA (reference sequence). Trimming cost V 1 base and J 7 bases, with 14 bases left between them. As DNA, the CDR3 is TGCAGTGCTAGAGGACAGATCCTACAGGAGCAGTACGTC. This translates into CSARGQILQEQYV.

This clonotype showed up many times. V and J are TRBV18 and TRBJ1-4; D perhaps matches TRBD1 (5 bases). Germline CDR1 reads KGHSH; CDR2 reads LQKENI. The CDR3 is 14 residues long. V was shortened by 3 bases and J by 7 bases, with 12 bases between the two germline ends. DNA for the CDR3: TGTGCCAGCTCACCCTACCCCGACAGTGAAAAACTGTTTTTT. This gives the protein CASSPYPDSEKLFF. The complete variable domain, with remaining parts taken from reference TRBV18 and TRBJ1-4, reads NAGVMQNPRHLVRRRGQEARLRCSPMKGHSHVYWYRQLPEEGLKFMVYLQKENIIDESGMPKERFSAEFPKEGPSILRIQQVVRGDSAAYFCASSPYPDSEKLFFGSGTQLSVL.

In this sample, this clonotype turned up many times. The V and J genes are TRBV6-5 and TRBJ2-3, with 9 bases lining up with TRBD2. Trimming cost V 11 bases and J 2 bases; bases outside gene matches: 20. The CDR3 is made up of 18 amino acids. The germline gives CDR1 MNHEY, CDR2 SVGAGI. CDR3 coding DNA: TGTGCCGGCTCGAAGTGGAGCGGGGGGACCACTAACACAGATACGCAGTATTTT. Protein: CAGSKWSGGTTNTDTQYF.

This clonotype was seen many times. The chain employs TRBV10-3 and TRBJ1-2; TRBD1 matches at 9 bases. The CDR3 contains 15 residues. Unmatched junction bases numbered 10, after V lost 7 bases and J lost 4 bases. Germline CDR1 ENHRY, CDR2 SYGVKD. The CDR3 bases are TGTGCCATCAAAGAACCGGGACAGGGAAGCTATGGCTACACCTTC. Protein: CAIKEPGQGSYGYTF.

There are many counts of this clonotype. The chain employs TRBV7-2 and TRBJ1-3, with D possibly matching TRBD1 (5 bases). V lost 5 bases and J 0 bases, leaving 14 bases between the germline ends. This CDR3 region has 16 residues. Looked up from germline, CDR1 is SGHTA and CDR2 is FQGNSA. CDR3 in amino acids: CASSPLWGSSGNTIYF. The CDR3 nucleotides are TGTGCCAGCAGCCCGCTTTGGGGCAGCTCTGGAAACACCATATATTTT. The variable domain in full, completed from reference TRBV7-2 and TRBJ1-3, reads GAGVSQSPSNKVTEKGKDVELRCDPISGHTALYWYRQSLGQGLEFLIYFQGNSAPDKSGLPSDRFSAERTGGSVSTLTIQRTQQEDSAVYLCASSPLWGSSGNTIYFGEGSWLTVV.

This clonotype was counted ten times or more. The chain joins TRBV6-2 or TRBV6-3 to TRBJ2-7; 9 nucleotides line up with TRBD2. The CDR3 extends over 15 amino acids. Germline assignment: CDR1 MNHEY and CDR2 SVGEGT. V gave up 2 bases and J gave up 2 bases; unmatched junction bases: 4. CDR3 region: CASSYRAGGPYEQYV. For the CDR3, the DNA is TGTGCCAGCAGTTACAGAGCGGGGGGTCCCTACGAGCAGTACGTC.

This clonotype showed up many times. This chain links TRBV28 with TRBJ1-1; D gene uncertain. The CDR3 has 12 residues. From germline, CDR1 is MDHEN and CDR2 SYDVKM. Trimming left V 5 bases short and J 4 bases short, with 8 bases between. For the CDR3, the DNA is TGTGCCAGCAGTCCGGGCCTCACTGAAGCTTTCTTT. Translating it yields CASSPGLTEAFF.

Regarding this clonotype: A read error is possible here, since a much larger clone lies one base away. The chain has TRBV27 and TRBJ2-2; D may be TRBD1 (6 bases). In germline, CDR1 is MNHEY, CDR2 SMNVEV (reference sequence). CDR3 length: 13 amino acids. The CDR3 region is CATQTDLAGELVF. The CDR3 nucleotides are TGTGCCACCCAGACGGATTTGGCAGGGGAGCTGGTTTTT.

This clonotype has a count of ten or more. The rearrangement joins TRBV28 to TRBJ1-5; 7 nucleotides agree with TRBD1. This CDR3 comprises 15 residues. V lost 1 base, J lost 6 bases, and 6 bases stayed unmatched. Germline assignment: CDR1 MDHEN and CDR2 SYDVKM. The DNA for the CDR3 is TGTGCCAGCAGTTTATCTTCAGGGGGGACTCAGCCCCAGCATTTT. Amino acids: CASSLSSGGTQPQHF.

This clonotype occurred many times. The V and J genes are TRBV12-5 and TRBJ2-3; no reliable D call. CDR3 length: 13 residues. The V gene lost 6 bases and the J gene lost 2 bases, with 9 bases spanning the gap. In germline, CDR1 is LGHNT, CDR2 FRNRAP. The DNA of the CDR3 is TGTGCTAGTGGCGTTAGTGCCACAGATACGCAGTATTTT. It yields the protein CASGVSATDTQYF.

This clonotype was counted between two and nine times. The gene calls are TRBV28 and TRBJ1-4; the match to TRBD1 covers 9 bases. This CDR3 comprises 14 residues. CDR1 and CDR2 (germline): MDHEN, SYDVKM. The junction had 3 bases not matched to a gene; V was cut back by 5 bases and J by 5 bases. CDR3 sequence reads: CASSPTGGNEKLFF. The CDR3 DNA is TGTGCCAGCAGTCCGACAGGGGGAAATGAAAAACTGTTTTTT.

This clonotype was seen repeatedly, ten times or more. This chain's CDR3 is CASSPLPSRHNEQFF. In DNA form, the CDR3 reads TGTGCCAGCAGCCCTCTCCCCTCCCGTCACAATGAGCAGTTCTTC. The chain has TRBV6-4 and TRBJ2-1; D is unresolved. CDR3 length equals 15 residues. Trimming shortened V by 6 bases and J by 5 bases, and 17 bases separated the two germline ends. CDR1 MRHNA and CDR2 SNTAGT come from the germline V gene.

The chain recombines TRBV5-1 with TRBJ2-7; D is perhaps TRBD1 (6 bases). From germline, CDR1 is SGHRS and CDR2 YFSETQ. The V end lost 4 bases, the J end lost 3 bases, and 8 bases lay between the germline ends. This CDR3 has 12 residues. The CDR3 nucleotides read TGCGCCAGCAGCGGCAGGGGCTACGAGCAGTACGTC. This gives the protein CASSGRGYEQYV.

This clonotype was counted ten times or more. The chain couples TRBV28 to TRBJ1-6, with D maybe TRBD1 (5 bases). CDR3 size: 15 residues. The germline CDR1 and CDR2 sequences are MDHEN and SYDVKM. Deletions cut 3 bases from V and 0 bases from J, with 6 bases between. The CDR3 reads CASSFDSSYNSPLHF. Here the CDR3 DNA reads TGTGCCAGCAGTTTCGACAGCTCCTATAATTCACCCCTCCACTTT.

The genes are TRBV9 and TRBJ2-4; D remains unclear. The germline CDR1 and CDR2 sequences are SGDLS and YYNGEE. This CDR3 spans 14 amino acids. The V and J ends lost 3 bases and 0 bases respectively, with 7 bases between them. In nucleotides, the CDR3 is TGTGCCAGCAGCGCCGACTTAGCCAAAAACATTCAGTACTTC. Translated, it gives CASSADLAKNIQYF.

This clonotype was counted at least ten times. The rearrangement links TRBV6-2 or TRBV6-3 to TRBJ2-7; possibly TRBD1 or TRBD2 for D (6 bases each). The CDR3 consists of 17 residues. V lost 6 bases and J lost 0, with 21 bases in between. Germline V gives CDR1 MNHEY, CDR2 SVGEGT. DNA for the CDR3: TGTGCCAGCAGGGAATCAGGGACAAACGGGAGCTCCTACGAGCAGTACGTC. Protein sequence: CASRESGTNGSSYEQYV.